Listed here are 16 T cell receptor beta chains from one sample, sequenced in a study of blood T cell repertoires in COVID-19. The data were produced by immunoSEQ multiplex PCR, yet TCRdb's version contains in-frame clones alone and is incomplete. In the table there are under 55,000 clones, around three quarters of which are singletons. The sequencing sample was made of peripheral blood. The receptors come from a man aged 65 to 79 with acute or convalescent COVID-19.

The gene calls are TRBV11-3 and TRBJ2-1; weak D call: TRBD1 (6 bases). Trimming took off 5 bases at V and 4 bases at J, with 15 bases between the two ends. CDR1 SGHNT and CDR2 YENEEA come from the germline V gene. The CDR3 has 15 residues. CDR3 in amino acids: CASSLTGRFYNEQFF. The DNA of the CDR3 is TGTGCCAGCAGCCTAACAGGGCGGTTTTACAATGAGCAGTTCTTC.

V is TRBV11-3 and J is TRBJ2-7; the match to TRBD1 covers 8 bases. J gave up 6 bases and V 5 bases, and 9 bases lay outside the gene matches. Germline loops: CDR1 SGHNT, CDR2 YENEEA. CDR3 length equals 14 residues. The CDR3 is CASSLNRGVGEQYF. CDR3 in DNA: TGTGCCAGCAGCCTTAACAGGGGGGTCGGCGAGCAGTACTTC.

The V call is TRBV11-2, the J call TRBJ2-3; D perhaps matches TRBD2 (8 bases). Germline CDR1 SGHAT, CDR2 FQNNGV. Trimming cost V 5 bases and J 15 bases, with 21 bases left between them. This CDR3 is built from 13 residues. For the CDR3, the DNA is TGTGCCAGCAGCCGGGAGGGGGCGGGAGTGGAATATTTT. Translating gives CASSREGAGVEYF.

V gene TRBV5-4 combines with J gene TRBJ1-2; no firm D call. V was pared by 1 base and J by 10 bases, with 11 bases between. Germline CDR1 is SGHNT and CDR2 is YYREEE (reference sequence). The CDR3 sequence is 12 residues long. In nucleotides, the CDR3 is TGTGCCAGCAGCTTGCCCGCTGAGGACTACACCTTC. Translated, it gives CASSLPAEDYTF.

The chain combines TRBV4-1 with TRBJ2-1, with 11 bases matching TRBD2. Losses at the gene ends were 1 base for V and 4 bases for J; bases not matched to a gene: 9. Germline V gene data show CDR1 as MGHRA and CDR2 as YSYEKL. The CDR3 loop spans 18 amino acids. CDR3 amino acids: CASSQGILGTSGYNEQFF. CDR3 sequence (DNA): TGCGCCAGCAGCCAAGGCATATTAGGGACTAGCGGTTACAATGAGCAGTTCTTC.

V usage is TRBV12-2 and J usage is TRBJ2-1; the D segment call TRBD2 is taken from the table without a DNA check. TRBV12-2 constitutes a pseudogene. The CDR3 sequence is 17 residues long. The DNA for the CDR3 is TGTGCAAGTCGCTCTAGGACTAGCGGACGAGGTTACAATGAGCAGTTCTTC. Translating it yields CASRSRTSGRGYNEQFF.

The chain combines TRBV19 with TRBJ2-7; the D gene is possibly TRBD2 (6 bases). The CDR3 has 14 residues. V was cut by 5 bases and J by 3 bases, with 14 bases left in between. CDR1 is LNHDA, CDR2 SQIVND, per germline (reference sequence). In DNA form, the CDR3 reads TGTGCCAGTAGTCCGATAGCGGAATACTACGAGCAGTACTTC. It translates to CASSPIAEYYEQYF.

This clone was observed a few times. The CDR3 here is CASSPGGGQAFF. DNA for the CDR3: TGTGCCAGCAGCCCAGGGGGAGGACAAGCTTTCTTT. The J gene is TRBJ1-1, the V gene TRBV2; 7 nucleotides match TRBD1. The CDR3 sequence is 12 residues long. With V trimmed by 6 bases and J by 9 bases, 7 bases remained unmatched. Germline V CDR1 and CDR2: SNHLY, FYNNEI.

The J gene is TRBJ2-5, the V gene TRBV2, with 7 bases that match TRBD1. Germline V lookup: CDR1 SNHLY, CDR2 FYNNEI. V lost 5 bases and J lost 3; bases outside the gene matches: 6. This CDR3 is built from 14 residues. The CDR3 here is CASSKGALEETQYF. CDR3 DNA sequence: TGTGCCAGCAGTAAGGGGGCGCTTGAAGAGACCCAGTACTTC.

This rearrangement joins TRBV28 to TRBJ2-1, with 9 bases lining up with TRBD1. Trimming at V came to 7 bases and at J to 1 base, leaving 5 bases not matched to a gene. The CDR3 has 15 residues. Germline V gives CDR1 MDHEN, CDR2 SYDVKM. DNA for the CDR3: TGTGCCAGCACCGACAGGGGGGGGTCCTACAATGAGCAGTTCTTC. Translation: CASTDRGGSYNEQFF.

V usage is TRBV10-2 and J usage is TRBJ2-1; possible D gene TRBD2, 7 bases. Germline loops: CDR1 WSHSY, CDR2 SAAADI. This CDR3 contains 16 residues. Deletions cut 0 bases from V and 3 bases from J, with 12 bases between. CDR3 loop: CASSESGGRGYNEQFF. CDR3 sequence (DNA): TGCGCCAGCAGTGAGTCCGGGGGGCGGGGCTACAATGAGCAGTTCTTC.

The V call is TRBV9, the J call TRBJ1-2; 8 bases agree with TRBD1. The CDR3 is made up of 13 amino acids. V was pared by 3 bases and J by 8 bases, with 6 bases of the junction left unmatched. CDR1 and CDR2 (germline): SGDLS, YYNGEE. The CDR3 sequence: CASSETGDRGYTF. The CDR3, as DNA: TGTGCCAGCAGCGAAACAGGGGACAGGGGCTACACCTTC.

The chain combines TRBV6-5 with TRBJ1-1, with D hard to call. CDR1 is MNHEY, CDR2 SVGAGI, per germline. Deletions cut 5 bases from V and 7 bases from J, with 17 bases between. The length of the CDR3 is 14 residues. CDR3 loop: CASSRTREAREAFF. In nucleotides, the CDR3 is TGTGCCAGCAGTCGAACGAGAGAGGCCCGTGAAGCTTTCTTT.

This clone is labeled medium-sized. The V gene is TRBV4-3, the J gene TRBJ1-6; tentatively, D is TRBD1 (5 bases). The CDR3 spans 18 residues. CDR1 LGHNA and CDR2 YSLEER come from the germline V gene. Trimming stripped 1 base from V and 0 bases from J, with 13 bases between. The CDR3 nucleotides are TGCGCCAGCAGCCAAGCGGTCGACAGATCCTCCTATAATTCACCCCTCCACTTT. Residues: CASSQAVDRSSYNSPLHF.

The CDR3: CASGLVRQGAAGANVLTF. The CDR3 region has the DNA TGTGCTAGTGGTTTGGTACGCCAGGGGGCGGCCGGGGCCAACGTCCTGACTTTC. The rearrangement uses TRBV12-5 and TRBJ2-6; 8 bases align to TRBD1. Germline V lookup: CDR1 LGHNT, CDR2 FRNRAP. Trimming took 0 bases from V and 4 from J; bases not matched to a gene: 8. This CDR3 contains 18 residues.

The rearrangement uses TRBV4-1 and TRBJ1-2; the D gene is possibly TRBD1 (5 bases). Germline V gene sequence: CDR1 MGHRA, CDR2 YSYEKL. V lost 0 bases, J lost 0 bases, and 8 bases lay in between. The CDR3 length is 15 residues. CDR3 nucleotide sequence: TGCGCCAGCAGCCAAGAGGGCAGGGCTAACTATGGCTACACCTTC. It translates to CASSQEGRANYGYTF.